A single T cell receptor (beta chain) is shown here with its context. Its antigen is undetermined. The V end was cut by 5 bases, the J end by 0 bases, with 10 bases between. The CDR3 sequence is 14 residues long. The germline gives CDR1 SEHNR, CDR2 FQNEAQ (reference sequence). This entry comes from a study of tumor-infiltrating lymphocytes in primary liver carcinoma. For the study at large: The five patients, who were men and women, ranged in age from 30 to 69 years. The study obtained roughly 3.5 to 7.13 million productive TCRbeta reads per sample, similar across tissue types. General study points: Unsorted bulk sampling ruled out any CD4+ versus CD8+ repertoire comparison.

Blood RNA originated from unsorted whole blood, with germline DNA additionally extracted. Blood samples of approximately 3.9 milliliters were drawn preoperatively. The template, about 550 ng total RNA, yielded TCR beta cDNA made with a constant-region primer. It was through three nested multiplex PCR rounds of slightly modified ARM-PCR that TCR beta libraries arose. The two initial PCR rounds, about 9 cycles each, used TRBV1-TRBV30 forward and C-beta reverse primers. TCRdb re-called the multiplex PCR reads with MiXCR, one entry per CDR3 protein. The sample lists approximately 300,000 distinct CDR3 sequences; approximately 65% were seen once.

This chain connects TRBV7-9 to TRBJ2-5; the D gene is possibly TRBD1 (6 bases). This clonotype was sampled from a middle-aged man with primary liver carcinoma and hepatitis B virus infection. Sequencing was performed on peripheral blood. This chain's CDR3 is CASSEGQYQETQYF. The CDR3 bases are TGTGCCAGCAGCGAAGGACAGTACCAAGAGACCCAGTACTTC.